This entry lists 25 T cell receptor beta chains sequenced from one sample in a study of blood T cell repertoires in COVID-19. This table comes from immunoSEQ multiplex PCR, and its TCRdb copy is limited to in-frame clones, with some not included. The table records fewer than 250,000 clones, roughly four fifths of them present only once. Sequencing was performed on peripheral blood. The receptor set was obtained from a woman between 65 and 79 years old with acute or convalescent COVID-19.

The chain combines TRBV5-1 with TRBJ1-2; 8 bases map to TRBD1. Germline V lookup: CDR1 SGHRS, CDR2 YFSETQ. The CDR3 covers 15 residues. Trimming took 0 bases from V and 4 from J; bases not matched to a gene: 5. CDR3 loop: CASSLADGTGYGYTF. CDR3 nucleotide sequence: TGCGCCAGCAGCTTGGCCGATGGGACAGGCTATGGCTACACCTTC. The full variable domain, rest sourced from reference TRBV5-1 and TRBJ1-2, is KAGVTQTPRYLIKTRGQQVTLSCSPISGHRSVSWYQQTPGQGLQFLFEYFSETQRNKGNFPGRFSGRQFSNSRSEMNVSTLELGDSALYLCASSLADGTGYGYTFGSGTRLTVV.

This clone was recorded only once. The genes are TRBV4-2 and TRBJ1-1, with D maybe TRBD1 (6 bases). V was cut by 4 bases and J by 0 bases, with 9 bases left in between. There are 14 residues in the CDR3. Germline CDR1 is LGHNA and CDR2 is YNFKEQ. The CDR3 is CASSRDRMNTEAFF. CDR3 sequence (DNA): TGTGCCAGCAGCCGAGACAGGATGAACACTGAAGCTTTCTTT.

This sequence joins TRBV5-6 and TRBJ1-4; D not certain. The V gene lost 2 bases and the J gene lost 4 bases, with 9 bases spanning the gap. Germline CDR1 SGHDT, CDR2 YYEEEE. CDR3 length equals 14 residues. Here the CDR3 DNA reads TGTGCCAGCAGCTTTCGAACTAATAATGAAAAACTGTTTTTT. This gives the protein CASSFRTNNEKLFF.

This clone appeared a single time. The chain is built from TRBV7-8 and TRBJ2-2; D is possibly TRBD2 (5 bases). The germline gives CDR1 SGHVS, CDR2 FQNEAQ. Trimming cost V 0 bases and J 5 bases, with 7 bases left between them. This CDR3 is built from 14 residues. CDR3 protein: CASSLARTTGELFF. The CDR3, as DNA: TGTGCCAGCAGCTTAGCGCGGACTACCGGGGAGCTGTTTTTT.

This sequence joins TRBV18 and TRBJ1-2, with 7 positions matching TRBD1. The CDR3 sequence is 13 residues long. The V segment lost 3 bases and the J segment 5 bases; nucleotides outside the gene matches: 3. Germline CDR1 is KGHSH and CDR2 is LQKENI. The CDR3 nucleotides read TGTGCCAGCTCACCGGACAGGCAGTATGGCTACACCTTC. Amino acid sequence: CASSPDRQYGYTF. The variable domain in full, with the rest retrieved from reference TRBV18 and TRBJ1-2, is NAGVMQNPRHLVRRRGQEARLRCSPMKGHSHVYWYRQLPEEGLKFMVYLQKENIIDESGMPKERFSAEFPKEGPSILRIQQVVRGDSAAYFCASSPDRQYGYTFGSGTRLTVV.

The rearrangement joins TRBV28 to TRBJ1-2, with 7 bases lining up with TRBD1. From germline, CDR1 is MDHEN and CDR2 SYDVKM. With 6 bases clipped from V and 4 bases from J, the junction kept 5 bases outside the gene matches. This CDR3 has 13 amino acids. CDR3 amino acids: CASRGDSAYGYTF. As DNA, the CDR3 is TGTGCCAGCAGAGGGGACAGTGCCTATGGCTACACCTTC.

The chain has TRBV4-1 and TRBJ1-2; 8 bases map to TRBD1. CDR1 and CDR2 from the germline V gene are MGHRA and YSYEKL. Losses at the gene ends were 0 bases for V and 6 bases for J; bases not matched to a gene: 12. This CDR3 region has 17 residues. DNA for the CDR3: TGCGCCAGCAGCCAAGAAGGGCCGGGACAGGACAAGGATGGCTACACCTTC. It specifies CASSQEGPGQDKDGYTF.

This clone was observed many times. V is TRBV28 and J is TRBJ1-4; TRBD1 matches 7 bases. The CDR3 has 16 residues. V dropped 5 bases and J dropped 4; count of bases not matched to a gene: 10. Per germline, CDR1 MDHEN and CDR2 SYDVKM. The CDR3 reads CASSPPGTEINEKLFF. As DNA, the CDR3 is TGTGCCAGCAGTCCCCCTGGGACAGAGATTAATGAAAAACTGTTTTTT.

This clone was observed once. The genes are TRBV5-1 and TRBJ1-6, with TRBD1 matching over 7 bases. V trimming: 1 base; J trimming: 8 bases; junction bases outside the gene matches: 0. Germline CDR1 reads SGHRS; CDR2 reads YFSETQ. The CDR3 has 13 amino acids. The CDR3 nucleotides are TGCGCCAGCAGCTTGACAGGGGATTCACCCCTCCACTTT. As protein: CASSLTGDSPLHF. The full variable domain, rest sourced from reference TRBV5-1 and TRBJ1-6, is KAGVTQTPRYLIKTRGQQVTLSCSPISGHRSVSWYQQTPGQGLQFLFEYFSETQRNKGNFPGRFSGRQFSNSRSEMNVSTLELGDSALYLCASSLTGDSPLHFGNGTRLTVT.

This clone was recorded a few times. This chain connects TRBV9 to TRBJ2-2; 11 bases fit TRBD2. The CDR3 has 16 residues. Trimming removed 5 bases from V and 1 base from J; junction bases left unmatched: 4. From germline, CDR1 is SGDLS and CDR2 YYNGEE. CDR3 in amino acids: CASRKGLAVNTGELFF. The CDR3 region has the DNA TGTGCCAGCAGAAAGGGACTAGCGGTGAACACCGGGGAGCTGTTTTTT.

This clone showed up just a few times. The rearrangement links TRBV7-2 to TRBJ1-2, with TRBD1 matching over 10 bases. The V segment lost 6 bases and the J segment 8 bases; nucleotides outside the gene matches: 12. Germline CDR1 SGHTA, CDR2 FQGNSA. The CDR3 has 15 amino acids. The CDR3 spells CASRPRLGQGPGYTF. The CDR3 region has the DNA TGTGCCAGCAGGCCCCGTTTGGGACAGGGGCCCGGCTACACCTTC.

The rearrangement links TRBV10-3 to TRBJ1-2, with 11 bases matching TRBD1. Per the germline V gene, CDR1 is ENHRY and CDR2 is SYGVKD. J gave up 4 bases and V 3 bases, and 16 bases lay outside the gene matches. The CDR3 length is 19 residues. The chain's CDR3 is CAISDYKAGTGGYGYGYTF. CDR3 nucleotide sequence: TGTGCCATCAGTGACTACAAGGCCGGGACAGGGGGTTATGGCTATGGCTACACCTTC.

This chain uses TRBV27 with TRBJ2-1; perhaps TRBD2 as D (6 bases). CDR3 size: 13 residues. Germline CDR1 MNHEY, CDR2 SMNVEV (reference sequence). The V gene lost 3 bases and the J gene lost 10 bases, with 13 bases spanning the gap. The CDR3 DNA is TGTGCCAGCAGTTTTTCATTCGGGGGAGAGCAGTTCTTC. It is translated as CASSFSFGGEQFF.

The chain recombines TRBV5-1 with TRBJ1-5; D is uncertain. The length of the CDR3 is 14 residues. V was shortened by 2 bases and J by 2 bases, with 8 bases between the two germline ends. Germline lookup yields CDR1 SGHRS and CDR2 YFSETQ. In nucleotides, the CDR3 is TGCGCCAGCAGCTTAGGTAGCGGCAATCAGCCCCAGCATTTT. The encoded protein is CASSLGSGNQPQHF.

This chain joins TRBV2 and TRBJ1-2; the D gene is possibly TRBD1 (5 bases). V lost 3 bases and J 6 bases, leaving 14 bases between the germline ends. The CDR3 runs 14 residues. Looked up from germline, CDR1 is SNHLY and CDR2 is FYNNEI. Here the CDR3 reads CASSETASRDGYTF. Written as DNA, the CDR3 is TGTGCCAGCAGTGAGACAGCCTCCAGAGATGGCTACACCTTC.

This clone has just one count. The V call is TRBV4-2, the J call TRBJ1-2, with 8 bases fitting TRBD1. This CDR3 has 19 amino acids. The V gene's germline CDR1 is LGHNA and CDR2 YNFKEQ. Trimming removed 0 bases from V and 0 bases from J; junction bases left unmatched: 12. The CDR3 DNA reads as TGTGCCAGCAGCCAAGAAGGCGGCAGGGGGCTACGGGCTAACTATGGCTACACCTTC. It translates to CASSQEGGRGLRANYGYTF.

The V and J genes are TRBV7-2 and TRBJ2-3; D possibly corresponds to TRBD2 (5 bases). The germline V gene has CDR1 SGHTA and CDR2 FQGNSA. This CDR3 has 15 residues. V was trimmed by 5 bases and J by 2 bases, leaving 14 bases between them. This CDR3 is CASSQKVTTTDTQYF. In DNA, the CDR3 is TGTGCCAGCAGCCAGAAGGTGACTACCACAGATACGCAGTATTTT.

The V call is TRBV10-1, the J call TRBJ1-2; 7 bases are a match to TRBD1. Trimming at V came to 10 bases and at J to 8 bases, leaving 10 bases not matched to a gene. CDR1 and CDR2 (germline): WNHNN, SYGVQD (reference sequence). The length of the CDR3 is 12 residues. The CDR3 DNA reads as TGCGCCACCCGGACAGGCACTAAGGGCTACACCTTC. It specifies CATRTGTKGYTF.

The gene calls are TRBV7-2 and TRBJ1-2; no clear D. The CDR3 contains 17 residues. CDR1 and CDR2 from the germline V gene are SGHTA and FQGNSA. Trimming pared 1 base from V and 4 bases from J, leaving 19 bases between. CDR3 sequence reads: CASSLVNIGGGVYGYTF. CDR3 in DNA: TGTGCCAGCAGCTTAGTTAATATCGGAGGAGGCGTCTATGGCTACACCTTC.

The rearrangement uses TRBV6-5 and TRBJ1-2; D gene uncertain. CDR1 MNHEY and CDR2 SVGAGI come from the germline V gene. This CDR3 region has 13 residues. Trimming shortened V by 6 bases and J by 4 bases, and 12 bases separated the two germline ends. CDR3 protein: CASRVDAGYGYTF. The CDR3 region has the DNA TGTGCCAGCAGAGTAGACGCGGGCTATGGCTACACCTTC.

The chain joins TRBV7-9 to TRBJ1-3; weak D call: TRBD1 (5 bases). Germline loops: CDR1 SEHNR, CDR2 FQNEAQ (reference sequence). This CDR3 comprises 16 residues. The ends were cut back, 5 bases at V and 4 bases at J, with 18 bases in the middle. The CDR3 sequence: CASSPWAGDAGNTIYF. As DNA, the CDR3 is TGTGCCAGCAGCCCGTGGGCGGGGGATGCGGGAAACACCATATATTTT. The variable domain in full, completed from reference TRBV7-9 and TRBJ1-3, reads DTGVSQNPRHKITKRGQNVTFRCDPISEHNRLYWYRQTLGQGPEFLTYFQNEAQLEKSRLLSDRFSAERPKGSFSTLEIQRTEQGDSAMYLCASSPWAGDAGNTIYFGEGSWLTVV.

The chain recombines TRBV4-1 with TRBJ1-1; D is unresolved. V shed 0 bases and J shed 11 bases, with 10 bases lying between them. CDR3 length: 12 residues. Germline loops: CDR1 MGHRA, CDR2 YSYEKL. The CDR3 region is CASSQEAGEAFF. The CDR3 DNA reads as TGCGCCAGCAGCCAAGAGGCTGGGGAGGCTTTCTTT.

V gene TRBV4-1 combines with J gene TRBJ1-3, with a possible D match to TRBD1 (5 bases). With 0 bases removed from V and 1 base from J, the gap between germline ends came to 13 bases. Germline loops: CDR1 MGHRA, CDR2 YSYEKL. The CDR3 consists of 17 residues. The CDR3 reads CASSQDRDGGSGNTIYF. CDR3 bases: TGCGCCAGCAGCCAAGACCGGGATGGGGGGTCTGGAAACACCATATATTTT.

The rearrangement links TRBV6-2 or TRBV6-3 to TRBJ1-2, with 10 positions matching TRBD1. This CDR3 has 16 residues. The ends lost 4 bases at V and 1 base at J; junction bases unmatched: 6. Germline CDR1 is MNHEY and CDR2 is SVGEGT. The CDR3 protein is CASSSGQGVGNYGYTF. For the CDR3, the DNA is TGTGCCAGCAGTTCCGGACAGGGGGTCGGTAACTATGGCTACACCTTC.

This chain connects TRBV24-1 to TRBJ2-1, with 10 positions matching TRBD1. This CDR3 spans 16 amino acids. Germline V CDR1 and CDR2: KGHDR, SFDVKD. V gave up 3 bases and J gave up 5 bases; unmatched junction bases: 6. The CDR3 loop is CATSDVPGQGHNEQFF. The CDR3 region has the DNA TGTGCCACCAGTGATGTCCCGGGACAGGGGCACAATGAGCAGTTCTTC.